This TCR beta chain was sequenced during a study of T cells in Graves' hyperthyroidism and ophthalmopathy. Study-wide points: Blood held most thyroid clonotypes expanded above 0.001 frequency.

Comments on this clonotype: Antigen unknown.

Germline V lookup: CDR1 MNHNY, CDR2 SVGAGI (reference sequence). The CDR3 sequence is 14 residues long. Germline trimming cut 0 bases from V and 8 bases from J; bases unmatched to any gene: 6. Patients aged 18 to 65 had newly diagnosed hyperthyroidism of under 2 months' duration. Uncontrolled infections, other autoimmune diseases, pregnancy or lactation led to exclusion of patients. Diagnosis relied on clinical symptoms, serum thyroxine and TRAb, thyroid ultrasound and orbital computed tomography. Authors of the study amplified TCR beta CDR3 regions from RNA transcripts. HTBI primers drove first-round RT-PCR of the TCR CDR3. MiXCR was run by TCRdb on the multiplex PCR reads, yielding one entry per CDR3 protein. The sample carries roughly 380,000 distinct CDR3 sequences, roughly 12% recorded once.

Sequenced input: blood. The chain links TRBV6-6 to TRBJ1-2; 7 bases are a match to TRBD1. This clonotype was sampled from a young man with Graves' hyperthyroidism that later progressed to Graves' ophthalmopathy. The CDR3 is CASSYSRQGVGYTF. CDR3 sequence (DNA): TGTGCCAGCAGTTACTCGAGGCAGGGGGTGGGCTACACCTTC.